This T cell receptor (beta chain) was sequenced during a study of CD8+CD57+ T cells in acquired aplastic anemia. General study findings and limits: Both patients and controls carried the same twenty-nine CD8+ CDR3 sequences.

Germline V lookup: CDR1 LNHDA, CDR2 SQIVND (reference sequence). The V segment lost 10 bases and the J segment 5 bases; nucleotides outside the gene matches: 11. CDR3 length: 15 amino acids. TCR beta VDJ and CDR3 profiling used genomic DNA as template. TCRdb re-called the reads with MiXCR, one entry per CDR3 protein. Among around 190,000 distinct CDR3 sequences listed, 61% were seen once. With respect to this clonotype: Its specificity is not known.

The receptor's source is a human donor in good health. Sequenced material: sorted CD4+, CD8+, or CD8+CD57+ T cells (not recorded which) from PBMCs. This rearrangement joins TRBV19 to TRBJ1-6, with 7 bases matching TRBD1. The CDR3 DNA reads TGTGCCACCGGGGGCAGGGGGAAAGATAATTCACCCCTCCACTTT. It encodes CATGGRGKDNSPLHF. The full variable domain, its missing parts supplied by reference TRBV19 and TRBJ1-6, is DGGITQSPKYLFRKEGQNVTLSCEQNLNHDAMYWYRQDPGQGLRLIYYSQIVNDFQKGDIAEGYSVSREKKESFPLTVTSAQKNPTAFYLCATGGRGKDNSPLHFGNGTRLTVT.